Below, one T cell receptor beta chain is given with its context. This sample was taken from a study of blood T cell repertoires in COVID-19. Background on the study: The samples span acute and convalescent COVID-19 from the United States, Italy and Spain. The analysed material was cDNA or gDNA that came from T cells, B-cell-depleted T cells, or PBMCs.

The CDR3 runs to 15 residues. Trimming took 5 bases from V and 8 from J; bases not matched to a gene: 7. CDR1 and CDR2 (germline): MNHEY, SVGEGT. Per the original data handling: Reference gene primer amplification yielded estimated nucleated cell counts. The data were produced by immunoSEQ multiplex PCR, yet TCRdb's version contains in-frame clones alone and is incomplete. V and J calls and clone size follow that table, whereas D and trimming were derived from the DNA. The sample has about 76,000 clones, under 95% seen once. Source material: peripheral blood. The gene calls are TRBV6-2 or TRBV6-3 and TRBJ1-6; 9 nucleotides line up with TRBD1. The receptor was derived from a human donor in a cohort sampled during active COVID-19. CDR3 nucleotide sequence: TGTGCCAGCAGTACGACAGGGGGGCAATATTCACCCCTCCACTTT. Protein product: CASSTTGGQYSPLHF.